This T cell receptor beta chain originates from a study of Graves' ophthalmopathy and Graves' hyperthyroidism. Study context: Stable hyperthyroidism referred to disease that showed no ophthalmopathy within 18 months of follow-up.

CDR1 and CDR2 from the germline V gene are SGHAT and FQNNGV. This CDR3 region has 18 residues. Germline trimming cut 2 bases from V and 4 bases from J; bases unmatched to any gene: 12. As the template, RNA transcripts were used to amplify TCR beta CDR3 regions. The library came from an HTBI-primed first-round RT-PCR and a second-round multiplex PCR. MiXCR was run by TCRdb on the multiplex PCR reads, yielding one entry per CDR3 protein. Of around 1.1 million distinct CDR3 sequences listed, about 40% are singletons. This clonotype was observed a handful of times. This sequence joins TRBV11-2 and TRBJ2-5; 11 bases match TRBD2. This sequence was found in an adult man with Graves' hyperthyroidism. Sequences were obtained from peripheral blood or thyroid tissue (not recorded which). CDR3: CASSLNSGRGAGGETQYF. As DNA, the CDR3 is TGTGCCAGCAGCTTAAATAGCGGGAGGGGGGCGGGTGGAGAGACCCAGTACTTC.